These 22 T cell receptor beta chains were all obtained from the same sample, sequenced in a study of control samples from healthy donors and cancer patients. This table comes from immunoSEQ multiplex PCR, and its TCRdb copy is limited to in-frame clones, with some not included. The data hold 150,000 or so clones, with roughly 94% observed a single time. The sample taken for sequencing was blood. These receptors all stem from a woman in her thirties or forties in good health.

CDR3 sequence: CASSMGGYNSPLHF. The CDR3 coding sequence is TGTGCCAGTAGTATGGGAGGATATAATTCACCCCTCCACTTT. V and J are TRBV19 and TRBJ1-6; D unclear. This CDR3 contains 14 residues. Trimming left V 3 bases short and J 4 bases short, with 7 bases between. Per the germline V gene, CDR1 is LNHDA and CDR2 is SQIVND (reference sequence).

The chain uses TRBV2 and TRBJ1-2; a possible D gene is TRBD1 (6 bases). The V gene lost 5 bases and the J gene lost 7 bases, with 17 bases spanning the gap. Germline V gene sequence: CDR1 SNHLY, CDR2 FYNNEI. The CDR3 has 14 residues. The CDR3 DNA reads as TGTGCCAGCAGTCTAAGGGGGGCCCAGGGTGGCTACACCTTC. It yields the protein CASSLRGAQGGYTF. Supplemented by reference TRBV2 and TRBJ1-2, the full variable domain reads EPEVTQTPSHQVTQMGQEVILRCVPISNHLYFYWYRQILGQKVEFLVSFYNNEISEKSEIFDDQFSVERPDGSNFTLKIRSTKLEDSAMYFCASSLRGAQGGYTFGSGTRLTVV.

V gene TRBV9 combines with J gene TRBJ2-3; D ambiguous. The V end lost 4 bases, the J end lost 6 bases, and 18 bases lay between the germline ends. The V gene's germline CDR1 is SGDLS and CDR2 YYNGEE. The length of the CDR3 is 15 residues. CDR3 amino acids: CASSPRHSAGDTQYF. In DNA, the CDR3 is TGTGCCAGCAGCCCCAGACATTCCGCCGGTGATACGCAGTATTTT.

CDR3 sequence: CSATGLAGAFF. In nucleotides, the CDR3 is TGCAGTGCTACAGGACTGGCGGGAGCTTTCTTT. The chain combines TRBV20-1 with TRBJ1-1; D gene uncertain. The length of the CDR3 is 11 residues. V was shortened by 4 bases and J by 10 bases, with 13 bases between the two germline ends. Germline CDR1 is DFQATT and CDR2 is SNEGSKA (reference sequence).

In DNA form, the CDR3 reads TGTGCCAGCAGCACAAGCTCGGGACAGGTGGGAAACACCATATATTTT. Amino acid sequence: CASSTSSGQVGNTIYF. The rearrangement joins TRBV7-2 to TRBJ1-3; 8 positions match TRBD1. In germline, CDR1 is SGHTA, CDR2 FQGNSA. The CDR3 runs 16 residues. V was clipped by 5 bases and J by 4 bases; unmatched bases: 10.

This chain joins TRBV11-3 and TRBJ2-7; 7 bases are a match to TRBD1. Trimming took 2 bases from V and 3 from J; bases not matched to a gene: 4. The CDR3 runs to 14 residues. Looked up from germline, CDR1 is SGHNT and CDR2 is YENEEA. In DNA, the CDR3 is TGTGCCAGCAGCTTATGGGGACAGAACTACGAGCAGTACTTC. This codes for CASSLWGQNYEQYF.

This chain uses TRBV9 with TRBJ2-2; 8 nucleotides line up with TRBD2. In germline, CDR1 is SGDLS, CDR2 YYNGEE. This CDR3 region has 16 residues. With 0 bases clipped from V and 5 bases from J, the junction kept 6 bases outside the gene matches. The CDR3 loop reads CASSVVVSGDTGELFF. In DNA, the CDR3 is TGTGCCAGCAGCGTAGTCGTTAGCGGGGATACCGGGGAGCTGTTTTTT.

J is TRBJ1-2 and V is TRBV29-1; 7 bases map to TRBD1. V shed 2 bases, J shed 8 bases, and the junction held 5 bases outside the gene matches. Germline loops: CDR1 SQVTM, CDR2 ANQGSEA. The CDR3 is 12 residues long. The CDR3 DNA reads as TGCAGCGTTGAATCCAGGGGGATAGGCTACACCTTC. It is translated as CSVESRGIGYTF.

The chain combines TRBV9 with TRBJ1-1, with D possibly TRBD1 on 5 matching bases. Per germline, CDR1 SGDLS and CDR2 YYNGEE. The CDR3 loop spans 13 amino acids. The V end lost 0 bases, the J end lost 8 bases, and 11 bases lay between the germline ends. This CDR3 reads CASSVGGDSEAFF. CDR3 sequence (DNA): TGTGCCAGCAGCGTAGGGGGCGACTCCGAAGCTTTCTTT.

Comment on this clone: The sample has other DNA sequences that encode this CDR3 too. The chain is built from TRBV2 and TRBJ1-5, with unresolved D. Trimming removed 2 bases from V and 6 bases from J, with 2 bases in between. The CDR3 loop spans 11 amino acids. The germline gives CDR1 SNHLY, CDR2 FYNNEI. CDR3 DNA sequence: TGTGCCAGCAGTGAAAGTCAGCCCCAGCATTTT. The encoded protein is CASSESQPQHF.

The V call is TRBV24-1, the J call TRBJ2-5; D remains ambiguous. V was pared by 2 bases and J by 3 bases, with 6 bases between. The CDR3 has 13 amino acids. CDR1 is KGHDR and CDR2 is SFDVKD in the germline V gene. CDR3 DNA sequence: TGTGCCACCAGTGATTATGAGGAAGAGACCCAGTACTTC. Protein: CATSDYEEETQYF.

This rearrangement joins TRBV12-3 or TRBV12-4 to TRBJ1-1, with unresolved D. The CDR3 has 13 residues. V was cut by 4 bases and J by 0 bases, with 6 bases left in between. The CDR3 region is CASSWQVNTEAFF. CDR3 sequence (DNA): TGTGCCAGCAGTTGGCAGGTGAACACTGAAGCTTTCTTT.

The V gene is TRBV20-1, the J gene TRBJ2-5; no clear D gene. The CDR3 loop spans 12 amino acids. Germline CDR1 DFQATT, CDR2 SNEGSKA (reference sequence). V dropped 3 bases and J dropped 2 bases, with 7 bases sitting between them. The CDR3 DNA reads as TGCAGTGCTAGTGACCTTCAAGAGACCCAGTACTTC. Translated: CSASDLQETQYF.

The gene calls are TRBV6-2 or TRBV6-3 and TRBJ1-5, with 7 bases aligning to TRBD1. Per germline, CDR1 MNHEY and CDR2 SVGEGT. Germline trimming cut 6 bases from V and 9 bases from J; bases unmatched to any gene: 8. This CDR3 region has 13 residues. In nucleotides, the CDR3 is TGTGCCAGCAGCAGACAGGGACAAACGCCCCAGCATTTT. Encoded protein: CASSRQGQTPQHF.

This chain connects TRBV10-2 to TRBJ1-5; D gene ambiguous. Germline V gives CDR1 WSHSY, CDR2 SAAADI. CDR3 length: 13 residues. The ends were cut back, 4 bases at V and 3 bases at J, with 7 bases in the middle. CDR3 amino acids: CASSGAYNQPQHF. Here the CDR3 DNA reads TGCGCCAGCAGTGGGGCATACAATCAGCCCCAGCATTTT.

The chain joins TRBV5-1 to TRBJ2-7, with D perhaps TRBD1 (6 bases). Trimming removed 4 bases from V and 7 bases from J, with 24 bases in between. The CDR3 contains 16 residues. Germline assignment: CDR1 SGHRS and CDR2 YFSETQ. The CDR3 spells CASSESSGTQGGEQYF. The CDR3, as DNA: TGCGCCAGCAGCGAGTCGTCCGGGACCCAAGGGGGAGAGCAGTACTTC.

This sequence joins TRBV15 and TRBJ2-1; D is possibly TRBD2 (5 bases). Trimming shortened V by 1 base and J by 1 base, and 17 bases separated the two germline ends. This CDR3 spans 18 amino acids. Germline CDR1 is LNHNV and CDR2 is YYDKDF (reference sequence). In DNA, the CDR3 is TGTGCCACCAGCAGAGTACGGCTAGCTCTCAGGTCCTACAATGAGCAGTTCTTC. Amino acids: CATSRVRLALRSYNEQFF.

The chain couples TRBV5-1 to TRBJ1-1; 7 bases match TRBD1. This CDR3 region has 14 residues. Unmatched junction bases numbered 3, after V lost 3 bases and J lost 1 base. The V gene's germline CDR1 is SGHRS and CDR2 YFSETQ. In nucleotides, the CDR3 is TGCGCCAGCAGCTCGGACAGGACGAACACTGAAGCTTTCTTT. It yields the protein CASSSDRTNTEAFF.

The chain uses TRBV24-1 and TRBJ2-5, with D perhaps TRBD2 (6 bases). Germline CDR1 is KGHDR and CDR2 is SFDVKD. The CDR3 runs to 15 residues. Trimming shortened V by 1 base and J by 4 bases, and 12 bases separated the two germline ends. DNA for the CDR3: TGTGCCACCAGTGATTTCCCACTAGCCCCAGAGACCCAGTACTTC. Residues: CATSDFPLAPETQYF.

The chain carries TRBV14 and TRBJ1-3, with 7 bases matching TRBD1. CDR3 size: 16 residues. Germline V lookup: CDR1 SGHDN, CDR2 FVKESK. V lost 4 bases, J lost 0 bases, and 6 bases stayed unmatched. Written as DNA, the CDR3 is TGTGCCAGCAGCCCGCCGGACAGGTACTCTGGAAACACCATATATTTT. It is translated as CASSPPDRYSGNTIYF.

This rearrangement joins TRBV15 to TRBJ2-1; no definite D call. Germline V CDR1 and CDR2: LNHNV, YYDKDF (reference sequence). Trimming left V 2 bases short and J 1 base short, with 3 bases between. The CDR3 has 13 residues. CDR3 loop: CATSRSSYNEQFF. The CDR3 coding sequence is TGTGCCACCAGCAGATCATCCTACAATGAGCAGTTCTTC.

This clone was counted once. This rearrangement joins TRBV6-6 to TRBJ2-1; D may match TRBD1 or TRBD2 (6 bases each). Trimming removed 4 bases at V and 7 bases at J, with 14 bases between. The CDR3 is 14 residues long. CDR1 MNHNY and CDR2 SVGAGI come from the germline V gene (reference sequence). CDR3 sequence: CASSSAGGQNEQFF. The CDR3 bases are TGTGCCAGCAGTTCCGCCGGGGGCCAAAATGAGCAGTTCTTC.